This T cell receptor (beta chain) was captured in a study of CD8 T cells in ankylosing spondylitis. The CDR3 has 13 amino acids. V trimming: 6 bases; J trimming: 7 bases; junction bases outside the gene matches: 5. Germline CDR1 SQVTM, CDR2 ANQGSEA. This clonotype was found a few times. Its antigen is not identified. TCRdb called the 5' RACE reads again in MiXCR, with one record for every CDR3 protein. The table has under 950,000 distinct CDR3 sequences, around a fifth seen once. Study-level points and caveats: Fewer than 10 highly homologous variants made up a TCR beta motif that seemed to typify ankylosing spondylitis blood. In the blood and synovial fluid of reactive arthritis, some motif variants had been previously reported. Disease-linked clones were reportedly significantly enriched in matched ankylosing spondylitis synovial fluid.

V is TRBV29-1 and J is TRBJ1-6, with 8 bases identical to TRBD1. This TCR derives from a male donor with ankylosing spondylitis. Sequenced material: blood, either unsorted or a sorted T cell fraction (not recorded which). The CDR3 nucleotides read TGCAGCGTCCGGACAGGGTGGAATTCACCCCTCCACTTT. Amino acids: CSVRTGWNSPLHF.